A selection of T cell receptor beta chains follows, all from one sample in a study. TCRdb re-derived calls from the 5' RACE reads in MiXCR, one entry per CDR3 protein. The table shows 12,000 or so distinct CDR3 sequences, with about 51% occurring only once. Sequenced: tumor-infiltrating Tregs sorted from the breast tumor. Receptors originate from a female donor with breast cancer. The CDR3 runs from the conserved cysteine through the conserved F or W. Each record gives: D gene, clone size, J gene, V gene, CDR3 DNA, CDR3 protein. D genes are given only for firm matches. Expanded clones get a size class; other rows say once, few or many, or leave the size out.

>.|.|TRBJ2-5|TRBV20-1
TGCAGTGCTAGAGATTACGCCGGGGCTAGCGAGACCCAGTACTTC
CSARDYAGASETQYF
>.|few|TRBJ2-1|TRBV7-7
TGTGCTAGCAGCCGCGACAGGACCAATGAGCAGTTCTTC
CASSRDRTNEQFF
>TRBD1|.|TRBJ2-1|TRBV4-3
TGCGCCAGCAGCCAAGATTCACAGGGGGGAATATATGAGCAGTTCTTC
CASSQDSQGGIYEQFF
>TRBD1|.|TRBJ1-5|TRBV5-1
TGCGCCAGCAGCTTGGATGGGACAGGGGGTCAGCCCCAGCATTTT
CASSLDGTGGQPQHF
>TRBD2|few|TRBJ2-3|TRBV4-2
TGTGCCAGCAGCCAAGGGTCTAGCGGTACTAGCACAGATACGCAGTATTTT
CASSQGSSGTSTDTQYF
>.|few|TRBJ1-5|TRBV15
TGTGCCACCAGCTTGGGGGGGAGTCAGCCCCAGCATTTT
CATSLGGSQPQHF
>.|.|TRBJ1-2|TRBV29-1
TGCAGCGCCCGAGGGGAAGGCTACACCTTC
CSARGEGYTF
>.|.|TRBJ1-1|TRBV29-1
TGCAGCGGGGGCTTGGGGAGCTCGAACACTGAAGCTTTCTTT
CSGGLGSSNTEAFF
>TRBD1|.|TRBJ1-2|TRBV7-2
TGTGCCAGCAGCTCCCCACATGTCCCGGGACAGGACCCTAACTATGGCTACACCTTC
CASSSPHVPGQDPNYGYTF
>.|few|TRBJ1-6|TRBV20-1
TGCAGTGCCATTGACGGCGTCCCGTATAATTCACCCCTCCACTTT
CSAIDGVPYNSPLHF